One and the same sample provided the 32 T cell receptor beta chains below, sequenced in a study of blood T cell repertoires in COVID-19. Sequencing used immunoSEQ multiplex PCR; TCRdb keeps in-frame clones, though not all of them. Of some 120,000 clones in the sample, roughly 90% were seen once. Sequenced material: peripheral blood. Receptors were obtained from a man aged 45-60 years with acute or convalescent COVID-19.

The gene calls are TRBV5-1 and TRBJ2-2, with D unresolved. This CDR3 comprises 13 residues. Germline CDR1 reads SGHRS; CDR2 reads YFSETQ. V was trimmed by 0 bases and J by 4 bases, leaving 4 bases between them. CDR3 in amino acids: CASSLGPTGELFF. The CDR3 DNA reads TGCGCCAGCAGCTTGGGGCCCACCGGGGAGCTGTTTTTT.

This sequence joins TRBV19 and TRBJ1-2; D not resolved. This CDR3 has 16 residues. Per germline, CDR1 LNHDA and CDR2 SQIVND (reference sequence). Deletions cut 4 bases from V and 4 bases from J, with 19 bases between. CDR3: CASSKTPTTGFYGYTF. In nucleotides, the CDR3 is TGTGCCAGTAGTAAAACCCCAACGACTGGGTTCTATGGCTACACCTTC. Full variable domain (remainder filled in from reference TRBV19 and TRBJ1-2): DGGITQSPKYLFRKEGQNVTLSCEQNLNHDAMYWYRQDPGQGLRLIYYSQIVNDFQKGDIAEGYSVSREKKESFPLTVTSAQKNPTAFYLCASSKTPTTGFYGYTFGSGTRLTVV.

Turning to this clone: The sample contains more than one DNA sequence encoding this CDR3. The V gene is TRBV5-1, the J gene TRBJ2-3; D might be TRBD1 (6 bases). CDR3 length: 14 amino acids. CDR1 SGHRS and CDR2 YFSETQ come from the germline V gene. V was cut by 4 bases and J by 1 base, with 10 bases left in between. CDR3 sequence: CASSLSGGTDTQYF. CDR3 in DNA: TGCGCCAGCAGCCTCTCAGGGGGCACAGATACGCAGTATTTT. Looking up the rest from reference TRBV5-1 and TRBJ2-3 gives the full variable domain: KAGVTQTPRYLIKTRGQQVTLSCSPISGHRSVSWYQQTPGQGLQFLFEYFSETQRNKGNFPGRFSGRQFSNSRSEMNVSTLELGDSALYLCASSLSGGTDTQYFGPGTRLTVL.

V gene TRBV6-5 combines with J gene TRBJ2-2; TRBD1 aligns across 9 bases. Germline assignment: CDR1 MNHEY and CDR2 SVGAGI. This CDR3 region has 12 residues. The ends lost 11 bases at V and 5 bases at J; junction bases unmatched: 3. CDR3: CASGTGTGELFF. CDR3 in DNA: TGTGCCTCTGGGACAGGGACCGGGGAGCTGTTTTTT.

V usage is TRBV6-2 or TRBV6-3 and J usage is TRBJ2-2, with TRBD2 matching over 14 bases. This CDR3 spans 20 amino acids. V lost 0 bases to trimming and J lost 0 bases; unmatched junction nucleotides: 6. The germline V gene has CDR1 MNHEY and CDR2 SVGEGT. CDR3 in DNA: TGTGCCAGCAGTTACTCGACTAGCGGGAGGGCCTCGGCGAACACCGGGGAGCTGTTTTTT. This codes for CASSYSTSGRASANTGELFF.

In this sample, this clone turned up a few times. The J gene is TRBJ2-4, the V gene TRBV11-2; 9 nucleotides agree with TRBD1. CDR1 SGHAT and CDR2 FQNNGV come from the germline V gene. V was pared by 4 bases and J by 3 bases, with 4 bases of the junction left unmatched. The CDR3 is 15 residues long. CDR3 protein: CASSWDRVGKNIQYF. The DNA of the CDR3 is TGTGCCAGCAGCTGGGACAGGGTAGGCAAAAACATTCAGTACTTC.

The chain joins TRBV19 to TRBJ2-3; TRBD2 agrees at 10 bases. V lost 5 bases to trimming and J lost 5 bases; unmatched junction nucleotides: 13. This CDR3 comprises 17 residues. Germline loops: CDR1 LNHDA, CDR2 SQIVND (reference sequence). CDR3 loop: CASSSPSGRKGVDTQYF. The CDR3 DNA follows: TGTGCCAGTAGTTCCCCTAGCGGGAGAAAAGGAGTAGATACGCAGTATTTT.

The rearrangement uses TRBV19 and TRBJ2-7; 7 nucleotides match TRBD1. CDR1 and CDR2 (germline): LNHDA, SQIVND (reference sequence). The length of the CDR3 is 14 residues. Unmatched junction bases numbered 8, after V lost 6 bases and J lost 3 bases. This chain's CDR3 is CASSPGQNFYEQYF. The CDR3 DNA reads TGTGCCAGTAGCCCGGGACAGAATTTCTACGAGCAGTACTTC.

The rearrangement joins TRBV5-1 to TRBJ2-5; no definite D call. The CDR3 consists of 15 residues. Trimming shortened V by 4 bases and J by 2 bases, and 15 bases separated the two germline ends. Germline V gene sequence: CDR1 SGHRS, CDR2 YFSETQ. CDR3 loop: CASSADGAVQETQYF. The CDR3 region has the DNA TGCGCCAGCAGCGCTGACGGTGCGGTACAAGAGACCCAGTACTTC.

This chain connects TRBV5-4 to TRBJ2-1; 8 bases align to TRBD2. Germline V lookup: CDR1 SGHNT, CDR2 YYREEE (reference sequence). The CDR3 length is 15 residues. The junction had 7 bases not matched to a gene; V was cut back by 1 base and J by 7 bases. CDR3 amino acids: CASSLSGRVTNEQFF. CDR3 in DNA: TGTGCCAGCAGCTTGTCCGGGAGGGTTACGAATGAGCAGTTCTTC. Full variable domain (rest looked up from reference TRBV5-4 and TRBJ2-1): ETGVTQSPTHLIKTRGQQVTLRCSSQSGHNTVSWYQQALGQGPQFIFQYYREEENGRGNFPPRFSGLQFPNYSSELNVNALELDDSALYLCASSLSGRVTNEQFFGPGTRLTVL.

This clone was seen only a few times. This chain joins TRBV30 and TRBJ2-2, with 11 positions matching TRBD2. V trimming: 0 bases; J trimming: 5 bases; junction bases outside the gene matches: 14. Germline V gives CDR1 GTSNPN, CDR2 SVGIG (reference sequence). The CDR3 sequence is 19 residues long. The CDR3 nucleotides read TGTGCCTGGAGTGTAAGGCTAGCGGGAGGCCGCAACAAGACCGGGGAGCTGTTTTTT. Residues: CAWSVRLAGGRNKTGELFF.

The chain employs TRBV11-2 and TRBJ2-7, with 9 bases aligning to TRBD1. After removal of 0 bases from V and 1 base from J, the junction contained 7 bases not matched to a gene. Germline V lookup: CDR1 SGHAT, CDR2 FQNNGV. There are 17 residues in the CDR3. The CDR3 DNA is TGTGCCAGCAGCTTAGACCAGGGACAGGGCGTTTCCTACGAGCAGTACTTC. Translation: CASSLDQGQGVSYEQYF.

The chain's CDR3 is CASSMGSGQGVSGANVLTF. CDR3 nucleotides: TGTGCCAGTAGTATGGGTAGCGGACAGGGCGTCTCTGGGGCCAACGTCCTGACTTTC. The chain employs TRBV19 and TRBJ2-6; 8 bases are shared with TRBD1. The CDR3 spans 19 residues. With V trimmed by 3 bases and J by 0 bases, 10 bases remained unmatched. From germline, CDR1 is LNHDA and CDR2 SQIVND (reference sequence).

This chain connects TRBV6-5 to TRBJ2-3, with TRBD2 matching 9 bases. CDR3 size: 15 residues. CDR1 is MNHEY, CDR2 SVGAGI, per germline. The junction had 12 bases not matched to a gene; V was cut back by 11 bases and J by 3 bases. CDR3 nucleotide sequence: TGTGCCGCCAGGAACGCGGGAGGGCCGACAGATACGCAGTATTTT. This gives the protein CAARNAGGPTDTQYF.

CDR3 loop: CASSVEGTSGSGDYNEQFF. The CDR3 DNA is TGTGCCAGCAGCGTAGAGGGGACTAGCGGGAGTGGGGACTACAATGAGCAGTTCTTC. The chain has TRBV9 and TRBJ2-1, with 14 bases aligning to TRBD2. The CDR3 is 19 amino acids. Germline CDR1 SGDLS, CDR2 YYNGEE. Trimming removed 0 bases from V and 3 bases from J; junction bases left unmatched: 8.

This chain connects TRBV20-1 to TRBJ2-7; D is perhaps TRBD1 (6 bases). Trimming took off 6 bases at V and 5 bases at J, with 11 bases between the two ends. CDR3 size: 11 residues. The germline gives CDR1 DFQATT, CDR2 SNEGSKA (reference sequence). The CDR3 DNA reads TGCAGTGCCAGGCAGGGGAACGAGCAGTACTTC. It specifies CSARQGNEQYF.

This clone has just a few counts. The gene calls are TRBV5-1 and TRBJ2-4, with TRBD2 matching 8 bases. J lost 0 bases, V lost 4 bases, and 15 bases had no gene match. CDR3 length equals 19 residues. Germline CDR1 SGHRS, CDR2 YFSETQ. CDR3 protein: CASSLRGATSGGAKNIQYF. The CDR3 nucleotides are TGCGCCAGCAGCCTACGAGGGGCTACTAGCGGAGGAGCCAAAAACATTCAGTACTTC.

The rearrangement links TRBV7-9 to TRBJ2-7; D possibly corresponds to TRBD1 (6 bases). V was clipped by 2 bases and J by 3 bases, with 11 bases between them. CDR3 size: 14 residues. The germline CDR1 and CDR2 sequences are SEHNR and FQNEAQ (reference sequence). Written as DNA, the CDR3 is TGTGCCAGCAGCTTACGGCAGGGGATCTACGAGCAGTACTTC. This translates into CASSLRQGIYEQYF.

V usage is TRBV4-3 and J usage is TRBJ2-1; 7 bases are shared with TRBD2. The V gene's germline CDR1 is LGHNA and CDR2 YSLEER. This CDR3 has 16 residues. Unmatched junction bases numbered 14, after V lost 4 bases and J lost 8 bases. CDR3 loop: CASSRVASGLFDEQFF. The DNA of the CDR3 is TGCGCCAGCAGCCGGGTGGCTAGCGGCCTCTTTGATGAGCAGTTCTTC.

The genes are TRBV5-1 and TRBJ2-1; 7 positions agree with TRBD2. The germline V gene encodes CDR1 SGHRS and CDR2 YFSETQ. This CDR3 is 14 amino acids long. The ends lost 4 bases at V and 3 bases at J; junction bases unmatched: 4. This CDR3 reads CASSETSDYNEQFF. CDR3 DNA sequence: TGCGCCAGCAGCGAAACTAGCGACTACAATGAGCAGTTCTTC.

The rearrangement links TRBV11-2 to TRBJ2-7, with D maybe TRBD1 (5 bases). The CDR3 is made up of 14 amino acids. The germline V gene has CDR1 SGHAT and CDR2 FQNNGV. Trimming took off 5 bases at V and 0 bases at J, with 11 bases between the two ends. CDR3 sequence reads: CASSAGPVSYEQYF. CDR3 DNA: TGTGCCAGCAGCGCAGGGCCGGTCTCCTACGAGCAGTACTTC. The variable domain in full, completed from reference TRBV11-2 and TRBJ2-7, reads EAGVAQSPRYKIIEKRQSVAFWCNPISGHATLYWYQQILGQGPKLLIQFQNNGVVDDSQLPKDRFSAERLKGVDSTLKIQPAKLEDSAVYLCASSAGPVSYEQYFGPGTRLTVT.

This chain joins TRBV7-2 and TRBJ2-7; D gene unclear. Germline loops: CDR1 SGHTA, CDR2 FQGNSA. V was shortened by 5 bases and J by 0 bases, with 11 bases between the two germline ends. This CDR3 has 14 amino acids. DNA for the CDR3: TGTGCCAGCAGCCTCTCCTCAGGCTCCTACGAGCAGTACTTC. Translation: CASSLSSGSYEQYF.

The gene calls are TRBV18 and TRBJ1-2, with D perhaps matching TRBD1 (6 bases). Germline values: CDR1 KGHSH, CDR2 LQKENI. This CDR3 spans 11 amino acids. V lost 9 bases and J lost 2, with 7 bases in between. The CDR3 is CASQGNYGYTF. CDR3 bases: TGTGCCAGTCAGGGGAACTATGGCTACACCTTC.

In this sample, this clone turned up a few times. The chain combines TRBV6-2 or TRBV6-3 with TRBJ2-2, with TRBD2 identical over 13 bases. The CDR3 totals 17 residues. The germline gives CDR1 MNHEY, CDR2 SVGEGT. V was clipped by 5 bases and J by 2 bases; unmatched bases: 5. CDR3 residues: CASSKRTSGRNTGELFF. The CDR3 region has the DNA TGTGCCAGCAGTAAAAGGACTAGCGGGAGAAACACCGGGGAGCTGTTTTTT.

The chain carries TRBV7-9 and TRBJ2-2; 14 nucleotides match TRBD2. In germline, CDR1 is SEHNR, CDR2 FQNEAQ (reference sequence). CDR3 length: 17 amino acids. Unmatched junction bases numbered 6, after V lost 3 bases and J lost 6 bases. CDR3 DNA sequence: TGTGCCAGCAGCTTCCGGGGACTAGCGGGAGAGGCCGGGGAGCTGTTTTTT. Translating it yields CASSFRGLAGEAGELFF.

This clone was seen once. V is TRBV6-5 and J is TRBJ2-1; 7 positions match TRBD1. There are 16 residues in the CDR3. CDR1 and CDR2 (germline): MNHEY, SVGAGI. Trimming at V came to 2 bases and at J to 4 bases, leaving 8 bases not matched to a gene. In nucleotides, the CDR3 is TGTGCCAGCAGTTACGAAAGACAGGGTACATACAATGAGCAGTTCTTC. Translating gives CASSYERQGTYNEQFF.

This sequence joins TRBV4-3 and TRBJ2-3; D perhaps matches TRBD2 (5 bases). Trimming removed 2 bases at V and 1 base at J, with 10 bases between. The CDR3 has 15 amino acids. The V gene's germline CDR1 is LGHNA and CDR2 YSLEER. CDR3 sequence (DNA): TGCGCCAGCAGCCAAAGTCTAGCAGGCACAGATACGCAGTATTTT. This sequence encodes CASSQSLAGTDTQYF.

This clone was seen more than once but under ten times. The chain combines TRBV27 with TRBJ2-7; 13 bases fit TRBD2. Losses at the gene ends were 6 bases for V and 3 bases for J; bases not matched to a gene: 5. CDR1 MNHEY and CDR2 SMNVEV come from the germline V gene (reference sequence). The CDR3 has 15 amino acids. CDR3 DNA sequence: TGTGCCAGCAGCCCACTAGCGGGAGGGTTCTACGAGCAGTACTTC. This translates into CASSPLAGGFYEQYF.

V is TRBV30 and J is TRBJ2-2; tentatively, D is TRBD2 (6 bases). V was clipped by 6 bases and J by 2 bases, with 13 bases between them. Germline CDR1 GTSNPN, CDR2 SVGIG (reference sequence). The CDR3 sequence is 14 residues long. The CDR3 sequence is CACRRRANTGELFF. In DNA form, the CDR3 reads TGTGCCTGTCGGCGGAGGGCCAACACCGGGGAGCTGTTTTTT. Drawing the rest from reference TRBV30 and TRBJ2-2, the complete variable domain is SQTIHQWPATLVQPVGSPLSLECTVEGTSNPNLYWYRQAAGRGLQLLFYSVGIGQISSEVPQNLSASRPQDRQFILSSKKLLLSDSGFYLCACRRRANTGELFFGEGSRLTVL.

The DNA for the CDR3 is TGTGCCAGCTCACCCACCCAGGGACAGGTCGGTGAAGCTTTCTTT. As protein: CASSPTQGQVGEAFF. V is TRBV18 and J is TRBJ1-1; 8 bases match TRBD1. The CDR3 has 15 residues. Trimming at V came to 3 bases and at J to 7 bases, leaving 10 bases not matched to a gene. The germline gives CDR1 KGHSH, CDR2 LQKENI.

In nucleotides, the CDR3 is TGTGCCAGCAGCTCACAGGGGGCAAGAGGGAACTATGGCTACACCTTC. It translates to CASSSQGARGNYGYTF. V is TRBV11-2 and J is TRBJ1-2; TRBD1 aligns across 9 bases. The junction had 8 bases not matched to a gene; V was cut back by 4 bases and J by 2 bases. The CDR3 has 16 residues. Germline CDR1 and CDR2: SGHAT and FQNNGV.

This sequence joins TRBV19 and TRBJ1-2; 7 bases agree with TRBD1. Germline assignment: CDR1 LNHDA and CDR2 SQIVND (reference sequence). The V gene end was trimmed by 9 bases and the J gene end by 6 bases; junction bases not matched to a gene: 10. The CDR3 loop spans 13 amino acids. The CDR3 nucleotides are TGTGCCAGCAACCTAGGGACAGAGGATGGCTACACCTTC. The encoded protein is CASNLGTEDGYTF.